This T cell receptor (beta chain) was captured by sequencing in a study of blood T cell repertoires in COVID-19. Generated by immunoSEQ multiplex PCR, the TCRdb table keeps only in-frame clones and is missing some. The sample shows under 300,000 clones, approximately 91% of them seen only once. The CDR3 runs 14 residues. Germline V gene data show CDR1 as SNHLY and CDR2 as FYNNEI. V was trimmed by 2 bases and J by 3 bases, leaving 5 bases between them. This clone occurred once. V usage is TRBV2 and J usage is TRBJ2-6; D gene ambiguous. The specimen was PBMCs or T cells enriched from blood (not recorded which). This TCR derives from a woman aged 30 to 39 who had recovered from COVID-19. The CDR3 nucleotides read TGTGCCAGCAGTGAAATTAATGGGGCCAACGTCCTGACTTTC. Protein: CASSEINGANVLTF.